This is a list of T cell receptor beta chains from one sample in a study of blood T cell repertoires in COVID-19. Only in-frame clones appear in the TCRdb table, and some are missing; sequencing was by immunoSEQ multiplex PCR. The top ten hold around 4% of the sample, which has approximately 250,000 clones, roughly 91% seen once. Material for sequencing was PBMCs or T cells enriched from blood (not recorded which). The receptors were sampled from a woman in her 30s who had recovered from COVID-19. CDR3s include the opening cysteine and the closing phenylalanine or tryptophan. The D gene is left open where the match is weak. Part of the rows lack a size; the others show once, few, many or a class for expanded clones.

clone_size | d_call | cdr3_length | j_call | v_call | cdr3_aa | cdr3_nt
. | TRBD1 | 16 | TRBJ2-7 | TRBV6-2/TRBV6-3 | CASSYLGQGSGYEQYF | TGTGCCAGCAGTTATCTGGGACAGGGGAGCGGCTACGAGCAGTACTTC
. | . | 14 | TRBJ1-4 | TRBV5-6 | CASSLEGGREKLFF | TGTGCCAGCAGCTTGGAAGGGGGTCGCGAAAAACTGTTTTTT
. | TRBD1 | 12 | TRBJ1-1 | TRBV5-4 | CASGNRGTEAFF | TGTGCCAGCGGAAACAGGGGCACTGAAGCTTTCTTT
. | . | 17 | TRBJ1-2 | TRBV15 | CATSRVGASDRNYGYTF | TGTGCCACCAGCAGAGTGGGGGCGTCGGACAGAAACTATGGCTACACCTTC
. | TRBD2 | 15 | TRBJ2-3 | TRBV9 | CASSVGLAGGGAQYF | TGTGCCAGCAGCGTAGGGTTAGCGGGAGGGGGCGCGCAGTATTTT
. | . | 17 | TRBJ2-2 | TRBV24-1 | CATSDRGTGRGTGELFF | TGTGCCACCAGTGACCGGGGGACGGGGCGCGGAACCGGGGAGCTGTTTTTT
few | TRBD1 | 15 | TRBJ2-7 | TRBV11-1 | CASSLEQGSTYEQYF | TGTGCCAGCAGCTTAGAACAGGGGTCCACCTACGAGCAGTACTTC
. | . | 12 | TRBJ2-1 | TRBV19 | CASSSLGAGVFF | TGTGCCAGTAGCAGCCTGGGGGCGGGAGTGTTCTTC
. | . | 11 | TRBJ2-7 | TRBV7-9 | CATGRDYEQYF | TGTGCCACGGGCAGGGACTACGAGCAGTACTTC
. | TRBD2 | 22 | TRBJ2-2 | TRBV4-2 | CASSQDRIPGLAGRLMIGELFF | TGTGCCAGCAGCCAAGATCGAATTCCGGGACTAGCGGGACGGTTGATGATCGGGGAGCTGTTTTTT
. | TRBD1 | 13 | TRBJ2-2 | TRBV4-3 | CASRHRGSGELFF | TGCGCCAGCAGGCACAGGGGGTCGGGGGAGCTGTTTTTT
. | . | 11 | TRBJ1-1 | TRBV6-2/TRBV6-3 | CASSTNTEAFF | TGTGCCAGCAGTACAAACACTGAAGCTTTCTTT
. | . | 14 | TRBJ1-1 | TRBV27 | CASSLGGGGGLAFF | TGTGCCAGCAGTTTAGGCGGAGGAGGAGGCCTGGCTTTCTTT
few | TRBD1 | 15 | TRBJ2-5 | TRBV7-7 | CASSPSPDRVETQYF | TGTGCTAGCAGCCCCTCACCCGACAGGGTAGAGACCCAGTACTTC
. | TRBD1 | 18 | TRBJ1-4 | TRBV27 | CASSFRTGGVVRDEKLFF | TGTGCCAGCAGTTTCCGGACAGGGGGGGTGGTACGGGATGAAAAACTGTTTTTT
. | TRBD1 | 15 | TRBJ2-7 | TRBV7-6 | CASSPRTGGHYEQYF | TGTGCCAGCAGCCCCCGGACAGGGGGCCACTACGAGCAGTACTTC
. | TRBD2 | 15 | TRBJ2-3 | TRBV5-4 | CASRQTGGPGDTQYF | TGTGCCAGCAGGCAGACGGGAGGGCCGGGAGATACGCAGTATTTT
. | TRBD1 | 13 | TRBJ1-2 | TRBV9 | CASSVRTGSGYTF | TGTGCCAGCAGCGTTAGGACAGGGTCGGGCTACACCTTC
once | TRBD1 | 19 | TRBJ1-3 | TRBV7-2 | CASSLLRHPDRGVRNTIYF | TGTGCCAGCAGCCTATTAAGGCACCCTGACAGGGGGGTGAGAAACACCATATATTTT
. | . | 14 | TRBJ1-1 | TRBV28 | CASSSPGVNTEAFF | TGTGCCAGCAGTTCTCCCGGGGTGAACACTGAAGCTTTCTTT
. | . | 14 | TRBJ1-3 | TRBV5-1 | CASSPRVDGNTIYF | TGCGCCAGCAGCCCCAGGGTGGACGGAAACACCATATATTTT
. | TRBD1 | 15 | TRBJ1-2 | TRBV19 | CASSTRDRGNYGYTF | TGTGCCAGTAGTACCCGGGACAGGGGAAACTATGGCTACACCTTC
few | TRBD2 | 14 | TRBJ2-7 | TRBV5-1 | CASSSGTSDHEQYF | TGCGCCAGCAGCTCGGGGACTAGCGACCACGAGCAGTACTTC
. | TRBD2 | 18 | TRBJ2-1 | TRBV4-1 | CASSQVGRGLANLHEQFF | TGCGCCAGCAGCCAAGTCGGTCGGGGACTAGCGAACCTCCATGAGCAGTTCTTC
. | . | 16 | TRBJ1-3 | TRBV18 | CASSEGRESSGNTIYF | TGTGCCAGCTCAGAGGGACGGGAGAGCTCTGGAAACACCATATATTTT
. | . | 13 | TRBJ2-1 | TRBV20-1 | CSASIRAVNEQFF | TGCAGTGCTAGTATCAGGGCGGTCAATGAGCAGTTCTTC